The present T cell receptor beta chain was sequenced within a study of T cells after yellow fever vaccination. Study conclusions and caveats: Reappearing after the booster were most of the clones from primary vaccination (96% CD4, about 87% CD8). Abundant clonotypes from the bulk population could get into FACS-sorted repertoires as contaminants.

UMIs were added to TCR cDNA along with a universal primer site when it was made by 5'RACE template switching. Each CDR3 protein gets one entry after TCRdb re-called the 5' RACE reads with MiXCR. The table has 340,000 or so distinct CDR3 sequences, under 15% seen once. The CDR3 sequence is 14 residues long. The J segment lost 5 bases and the V segment lost 7 bases, leaving 11 bases of the junction unmatched. Germline values: CDR1 SGHKS, CDR2 YYEKEE (reference sequence). About this clonotype itself: Its cognate antigen is unknown.

Sequences were derived from CD4+ T cells sorted from PBMCs, sampled 15 days after the yellow fever booster vaccination. This sequence joins TRBV5-5 and TRBJ2-5, with TRBD2 matching 7 bases. The TCR comes from a man between 18 and 29 years old who received the YFV17D yellow fever vaccine. CDR3 amino acids: CASGGPEGGETQYF. The CDR3 region has the DNA TGTGCCAGCGGCGGACCCGAGGGAGGGGAGACCCAGTACTTC.